These 7 T cell receptor beta chains share one sample of origin, sequenced in a study of PD-1 blockade in classical Hodgkin lymphoma. All patients relapsed after autologous stem cell transplantation, and brentuximab vedotin exposure varied. Some clones are missing from TCRdb's copy, which holds only in-frame ones; the method was immunoSEQ multiplex PCR. The profile shows 66,000 or so clones, about 70% of them singletons. Specimen: peripheral blood mononuclear cells (PBMCs), collected before the second cycle of nivolumab. The receptors shown here come from a human donor with classical Hodgkin lymphoma.

The chain has TRBV29-1 and TRBJ1-2; D ambiguous. The CDR3 spans 12 residues. The germline CDR1 and CDR2 sequences are SQVTM and ANQGSEA. V gave up 4 bases and J gave up 8 bases, with 14 bases separating them. This CDR3 reads CSVADLPRGYTF. The CDR3 bases are TGCAGCGTTGCCGACCTCCCTCGGGGCTACACCTTC. Variable domain in full (rest from reference TRBV29-1 and TRBJ1-2): SAVISQKPSRDICQRGTSLTIQCQVDSQVTMMFWYRQQPGQSLTLIATANQGSEATYESGFVIDKFPISRPNLTFSTLTVSNMSPEDSSIYLCSVADLPRGYTFGSGTRLTVV.

In this sample, this clone is medium-sized. This chain uses TRBV6-5 with TRBJ1-5; D gene uncertain. V was shortened by 4 bases and J by 3 bases, with 4 bases between the two germline ends. This CDR3 contains 12 residues. Germline loops: CDR1 MNHEY, CDR2 SVGAGI. The CDR3 DNA reads TGTGCCAGCAGTTTCTACAATCAGCCCCAGCATTTT. Its translation: CASSFYNQPQHF.

The chain recombines TRBV19 with TRBJ2-2; D tentatively fits TRBD1 or TRBD2 (5 bases each). The V end lost 3 bases, the J end lost 5 bases, and 16 bases lay between the germline ends. The CDR3 is made up of 16 amino acids. Germline CDR1 reads LNHDA; CDR2 reads SQIVND (reference sequence). The CDR3 loop reads CASSILVGARTGELFF. The CDR3 DNA reads TGTGCCAGTAGTATTCTGGTCGGGGCCCGGACCGGGGAGCTGTTTTTT.

This rearrangement joins TRBV7-9 to TRBJ2-7, with D possibly TRBD1 on 6 matching bases. Germline-derived CDR1 and CDR2 are SEHNR and FQNEAQ (reference sequence). The ends were cut back, 2 bases at V and 0 bases at J, with 11 bases in the middle. This CDR3 contains 15 residues. The CDR3: CASSLRSGASYEQYF. CDR3 sequence (DNA): TGTGCCAGCAGCTTAAGGTCAGGGGCCTCCTACGAGCAGTACTTC.

J is TRBJ1-1 and V is TRBV27, with unresolved D. The CDR3 consists of 13 residues. CDR1 and CDR2 from the germline V gene are MNHEY and SMNVEV (reference sequence). Trimming shortened V by 3 bases and J by 4 bases, and 9 bases separated the two germline ends. CDR3 in DNA: TGTGCCAGCAGTTTGGCAGGTCTCACTGAAGCTTTCTTT. Residues: CASSLAGLTEAFF.

In its sample, this clone was seen once. This sequence joins TRBV5-1 and TRBJ2-5; TRBD2 aligns across 14 bases. V gave up 3 bases and J gave up 3 bases; unmatched junction bases: 4. Germline loops: CDR1 SGHRS, CDR2 YFSETQ. The CDR3 has 16 residues. CDR3 nucleotide sequence: TGCGCCAGCAGCTCCGGGACTAGCGGGAGTAAAGAGACCCAGTACTTC. This codes for CASSSGTSGSKETQYF.

This rearrangement joins TRBV5-4 to TRBJ1-6, with D unclear. CDR3 length: 13 amino acids. V was trimmed by 1 base and J by 10 bases, leaving 9 bases between them. Germline-derived CDR1 and CDR2 are SGHNT and YYREEE (reference sequence). CDR3 in amino acids: CASSLSPGSPLHF. CDR3 sequence (DNA): TGTGCCAGCAGCTTGAGTCCCGGATCACCCCTCCACTTT.